Listed here are 7 T cell receptor beta chains from one sample, sequenced in a study of human T cells and chemical hapten exposure. Using its own MiXCR run on the RACE reads, TCRdb lists one record per CDR3 protein. Seen here are 71,000 or so distinct CDR3 sequences, about 9.1% observed once, and the top ten hold roughly 3.3%. Specified time point: patch test 1, 2 weeks after DPC sensitization. As for treatment: therapeutic diphenylcyclopropenone sensitization with weekly scalp DPC. Sequencing was performed on whole blood, taken in connection with sensitization to the hapten diphenylcyclopropenone (DPC). The receptors were sampled from a woman between 40 and 55 years old with alopecia areata. Some clones in this sample may be carry-over from other donors' samples.

The chain recombines TRBV18 with TRBJ1-2, with D unresolved. V lost 0 bases, J lost 9 bases, and 14 bases lay in between. Per the germline V gene, CDR1 is KGHSH and CDR2 is LQKENI. The CDR3 is 14 amino acids. The CDR3 DNA is TGTGCCAGCTCACCACCGGGTTCCCTCCAGAGCTACACCTTC. This codes for CASSPPGSLQSYTF.

The chain joins TRBV7-2 to TRBJ2-2; TRBD2 matches 8 bases. The CDR3 has 18 residues. Unmatched junction bases numbered 13, after V lost 3 bases and J lost 4 bases. CDR1 is SGHTA and CDR2 is FQGNSA in the germline V gene. CDR3 DNA: TGTGCCAGCAGCTTTCGCCAACCGGGACTAGGGGGCACCGGGGAGCTGTTTTTT. As protein: CASSFRQPGLGGTGELFF.

This clonotype has more than one count but fewer than ten. The chain couples TRBV6-1 to TRBJ1-2, with D perhaps matching TRBD1 (5 bases). Trimming pared 7 bases from V and 0 bases from J, leaving 12 bases between. The CDR3 has 14 amino acids. Germline CDR1 and CDR2: MNHNS and SASEGT. CDR3 DNA sequence: TGTGCCAGCACCCGGGACGGAACTAACTATGGCTACACCTTC. This encodes CASTRDGTNYGYTF.

The V gene is TRBV11-2, the J gene TRBJ2-5; D may be TRBD1 or TRBD2 (5 bases each). The CDR3 runs 16 residues. With 0 bases removed from V and 5 bases from J, the gap between germline ends came to 16 bases. Germline V CDR1 and CDR2: SGHAT, FQNNGV. This CDR3 is CASSLDRGRGYETQYF. The CDR3 DNA follows: TGTGCCAGCAGCTTAGATAGGGGAAGAGGGTACGAGACCCAGTACTTC.

At least ten counts were recorded for this clonotype. The J gene is TRBJ2-3, the V gene TRBV5-1; 8 bases agree with TRBD2. J was trimmed by 4 bases and V by 0 bases; bases with no gene match: 7. This CDR3 region has 16 residues. CDR1 and CDR2 (germline): SGHRS, YFSETQ. DNA for the CDR3: TGCGCCAGCAGCTTGGAAAGCGGGGGCGGAGCAGATACGCAGTATTTT. It yields the protein CASSLESGGGADTQYF.

Notes on this clonotype: This clone may be a read error of a much larger clone one base away. CDR3 coding DNA: TGTGCCGTCAAAGACAGCACTAGCACAGATACGCAGTATTTT. This gives the protein CAVKDSTSTDTQYF. The chain is built from TRBV10-3 and TRBJ2-3; D possibly corresponds to TRBD1 (5 bases). Germline CDR1 is ENHRY and CDR2 is SYGVKD. Trimming left V 11 bases short and J 0 bases short, with 15 bases between. This CDR3 spans 14 amino acids.

The V call is TRBV7-9, the J call TRBJ2-5; D gene uncertain. Germline V lookup: CDR1 SEHNR, CDR2 FQNEAQ (reference sequence). The CDR3 sequence is 15 residues long. V lost 5 bases and J 7 bases, leaving 20 bases between the germline ends. The CDR3 DNA is TGTGCCAGCAGCCCCACCGGAATCGCTCTAGGGACCCAGTACTTC. It codes for CASSPTGIALGTQYF. The full variable domain, completed using reference TRBV7-9 and TRBJ2-5, is DTGVSQNPRHKITKRGQNVTFRCDPISEHNRLYWYRQTLGQGPEFLTYFQNEAQLEKSRLLSDRFSAERPKGSFSTLEIQRTEQGDSAMYLCASSPTGIALGTQYFGPGTRLLVL.